The source of this TCR beta chain is a study of CD8+ T cells in alopecia areata. Study details: Treated patients were dosed with oral tofacitinib, taking 5 to 10 mg twice daily. Tofacitinib ran 6 to 18 months, followed by 6 months off drug. Points from the study as a whole: Patients displayed less clarity in TCR sharing than mice, a finding possibly related to HLA. The study found higher clonality in lesional than normal scalp, especially in alopecia totalis/universalis.

RNA, once extracted, was reverse transcribed into cDNA for use as the sequencing template. Using immunoSEQ multiplex PCR, the repertoire was profiled, and TCRdb retains in-frame clones only, with some absent. The sample holds 110,000 to 150,000 clones; nearly 55% are singletons and the top ten take approximately 15%. This sample's treatment: oral pan-JAK inhibitor, 5-10 mg twice daily. As to this clone: Its antigen is still unknown.

The ends were cut back, 7 bases at V and 6 bases at J, with 16 bases in the middle. This CDR3 has 13 residues. CDR1 and CDR2 (germline): SGHVS, FQNEAQ. Sequenced here: CD8+ T cells sorted from blood, sampled at week 4, from a patient treated with tofacitinib. The chain uses TRBV7-8 and TRBJ2-7; D not resolved. The source of this sequence is a human donor with alopecia areata. CDR3 in DNA: TGTGCCAGCACCAACCACGGCACTCGCGAGCAGTACTTC. Translation gives CASTNHGTREQYF.